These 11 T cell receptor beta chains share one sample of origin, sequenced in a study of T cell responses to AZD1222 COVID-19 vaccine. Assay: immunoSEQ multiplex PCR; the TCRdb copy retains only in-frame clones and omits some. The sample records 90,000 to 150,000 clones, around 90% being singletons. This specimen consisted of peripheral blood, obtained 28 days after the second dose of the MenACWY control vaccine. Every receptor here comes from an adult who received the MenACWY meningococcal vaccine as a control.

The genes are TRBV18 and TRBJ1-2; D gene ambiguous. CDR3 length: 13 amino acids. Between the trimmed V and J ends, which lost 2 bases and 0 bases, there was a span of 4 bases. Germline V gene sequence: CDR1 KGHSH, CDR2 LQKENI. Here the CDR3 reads CASSPRANYGYTF. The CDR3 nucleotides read TGTGCCAGCTCACCAAGGGCTAACTATGGCTACACCTTC. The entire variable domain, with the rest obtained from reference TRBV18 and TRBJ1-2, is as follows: NAGVMQNPRHLVRRRGQEARLRCSPMKGHSHVYWYRQLPEEGLKFMVYLQKENIIDESGMPKERFSAEFPKEGPSILRIQQVVRGDSAAYFCASSPRANYGYTFGSGTRLTVV.

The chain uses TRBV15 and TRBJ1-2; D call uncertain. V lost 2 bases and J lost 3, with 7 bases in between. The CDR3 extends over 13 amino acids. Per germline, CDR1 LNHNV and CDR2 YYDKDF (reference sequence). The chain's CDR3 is CATSRRPDYGYTF. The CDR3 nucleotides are TGTGCCACCAGCAGAAGGCCGGACTATGGCTACACCTTC.

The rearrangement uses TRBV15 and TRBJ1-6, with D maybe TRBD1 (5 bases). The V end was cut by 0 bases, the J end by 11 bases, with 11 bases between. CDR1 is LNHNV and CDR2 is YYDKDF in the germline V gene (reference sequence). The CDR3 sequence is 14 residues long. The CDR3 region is CATSREGGGAPLHF. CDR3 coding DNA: TGTGCCACCAGCAGAGAAGGTGGGGGTGCACCCCTCCACTTT.

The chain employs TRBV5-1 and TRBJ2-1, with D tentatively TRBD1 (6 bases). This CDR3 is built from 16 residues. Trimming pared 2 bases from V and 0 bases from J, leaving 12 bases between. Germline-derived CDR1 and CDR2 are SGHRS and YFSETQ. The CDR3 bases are TGCGCCAGCAGCTTCGGGACAACGTACTCCTACAATGAGCAGTTCTTC. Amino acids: CASSFGTTYSYNEQFF. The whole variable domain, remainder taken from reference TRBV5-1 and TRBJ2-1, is KAGVTQTPRYLIKTRGQQVTLSCSPISGHRSVSWYQQTPGQGLQFLFEYFSETQRNKGNFPGRFSGRQFSNSRSEMNVSTLELGDSALYLCASSFGTTYSYNEQFFGPGTRLTVL.

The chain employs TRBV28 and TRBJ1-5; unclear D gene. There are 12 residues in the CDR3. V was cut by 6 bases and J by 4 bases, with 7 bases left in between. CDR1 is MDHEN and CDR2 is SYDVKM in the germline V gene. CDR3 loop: CASSRGNQPQHF. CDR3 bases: TGTGCCAGCAGCAGAGGGAATCAGCCCCAGCATTTT.

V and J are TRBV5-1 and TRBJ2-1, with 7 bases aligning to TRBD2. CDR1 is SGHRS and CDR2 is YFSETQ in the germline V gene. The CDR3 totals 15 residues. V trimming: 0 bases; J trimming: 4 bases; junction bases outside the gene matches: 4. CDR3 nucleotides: TGCGCCAGCAGCTTGGGGACTAGTATTTACAATGAGCAGTTCTTC. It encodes CASSLGTSIYNEQFF.

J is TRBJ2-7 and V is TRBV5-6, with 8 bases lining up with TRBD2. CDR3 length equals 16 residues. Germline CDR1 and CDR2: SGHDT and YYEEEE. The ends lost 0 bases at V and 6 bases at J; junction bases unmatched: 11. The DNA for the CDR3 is TGTGCCAGCAGCTTGGCCTACGCGGGGGGATCCCGCGAGCAGTACTTC. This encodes CASSLAYAGGSREQYF.

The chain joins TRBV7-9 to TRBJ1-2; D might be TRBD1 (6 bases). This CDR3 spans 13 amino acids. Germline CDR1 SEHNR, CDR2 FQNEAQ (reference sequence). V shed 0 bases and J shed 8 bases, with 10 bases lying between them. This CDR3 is CASSLAGAGGYTF. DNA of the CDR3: TGTGCCAGCAGCTTAGCGGGGGCCGGCGGCTACACCTTC.

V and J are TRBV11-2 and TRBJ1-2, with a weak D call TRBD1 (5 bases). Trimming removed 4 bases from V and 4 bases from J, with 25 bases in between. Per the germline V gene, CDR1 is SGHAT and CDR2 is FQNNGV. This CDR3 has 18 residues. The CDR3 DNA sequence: TGTGCCAGCAGCTCCCCCCTCAGAAATCAGCGGGGGATCTATGGCTACACCTTC. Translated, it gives CASSSPLRNQRGIYGYTF.

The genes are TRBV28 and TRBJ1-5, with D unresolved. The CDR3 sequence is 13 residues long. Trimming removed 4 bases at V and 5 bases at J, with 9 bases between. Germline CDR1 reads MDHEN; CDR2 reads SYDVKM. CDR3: CASSWAGDQPQHF. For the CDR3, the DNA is TGTGCCAGCAGTTGGGCTGGGGATCAGCCCCAGCATTTT. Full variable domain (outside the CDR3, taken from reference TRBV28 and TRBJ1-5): DVKVTQSSRYLVKRTGEKVFLECVQDMDHENMFWYRQDPGLGLRLIYFSYDVKMKEKGDIPEGYSVSREKKERFSLILESASTNQTSMYLCASSWAGDQPQHFGDGTRLSIL.

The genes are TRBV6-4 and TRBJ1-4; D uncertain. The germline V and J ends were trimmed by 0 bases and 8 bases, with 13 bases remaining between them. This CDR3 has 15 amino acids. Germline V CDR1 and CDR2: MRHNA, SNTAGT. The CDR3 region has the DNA TGTGCCAGCAGTGACTCGTTAGGGCCTCAGGAAAAACTGTTTTTT. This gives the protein CASSDSLGPQEKLFF.